This T cell receptor beta chain originates from a study of human T cells and chemical hapten exposure. Sample time point: patch test 1, 2 weeks after DPC sensitization. Treatment defined: therapeutic diphenylcyclopropenone sensitization with weekly scalp DPC. Before extraction, the whole blood was not fractionated, and total RNA was taken from it. The CDR3 covers 15 residues. V was pared by 5 bases and J by 8 bases, with 18 bases between. TCRdb passed the RACE reads through MiXCR, listing each CDR3 protein once. Here the sample spans around 190,000 distinct CDR3 sequences, about a fifth being singletons.

The source material was whole blood, sampled in connection with sensitization to the hapten diphenylcyclopropenone (DPC). The receptor's source is a woman in her forties or fifties with alopecia areata. Some clones in this sample may be carry-over from other donors' samples. The rearrangement links TRBV12-3 or TRBV12-4 to TRBJ2-2; no clear D. The CDR3 coding sequence is TGTGCCAGCAGTCAGAGCAGCGCCCGATGGGGGGAGCTGTTTTTT. Translation: CASSQSSARWGELFF.